A selection of T cell receptor beta chains follows, all from one sample in a study of OX40 agonist ivuxolimab in advanced cancers. Assay: immunoSEQ multiplex PCR; the TCRdb copy retains only in-frame clones and omits some. This sample has more than 35,000 clones, with 80% found just once. The material sequenced was CD4+ or CD8+ T cells sorted from blood, taken in a trial of the OX40 agonist ivuxolimab. The receptors here all came from an adult with an advanced solid tumor such as melanoma, head and neck, liver or kidney cancer. Both conserved end residues are part of each CDR3. A D gene is named only where the DNA matches it firmly. A clone size is listed for some rows: how often the clone was seen (once, few, many), or a class if it is expanded.

CASSSGTSGYEQYF TGTGCCAGCAGTTCCGGGACTAGCGGGTACGAGCAGTACTTC TRBD2 TRBJ2-7 . TRBV7-9
CASSLRPSSYEQYF TGTGCCAGCAGCTTGAGACCTAGTTCCTACGAGCAGTACTTC . TRBJ2-7 few TRBV7-9
CASSEDRDYTF TGTGCCAGCAGTGAAGACAGGGATTACACCTTC . TRBJ1-2 . TRBV2
CASSQPNRDGKTGELFF TGTGCCAGCAGCCAACCCAACAGGGATGGAAAAACCGGGGAGCTGTTTTTT . TRBJ2-2 . TRBV21-1
CASHLDPTSGRAQETQYF TGCGCCAGCCATCTCGACCCTACTAGCGGGAGGGCCCAAGAGACCCAGTACTTC TRBD2 TRBJ2-5 . TRBV4-1
CASSFGTGGANGYTF TGTGCCAGCAGTTTTGGGACAGGGGGCGCGAATGGCTACACCTTC TRBD1 TRBJ1-2 . TRBV27
CAWSVAWDSVGREQYF TGTGCCTGGAGTGTAGCTTGGGACAGTGTTGGTAGGGAGCAGTACTTC TRBD1 TRBJ2-7 . TRBV30
CASAGGRETQYF TGTGCCTCAGCAGGGGGTCGGGAGACCCAGTACTTC TRBD1 TRBJ2-5 once TRBV2
CASSGQGGRAHLEQYF TGTGCCAGTAGTGGACAAGGGGGGAGGGCCCATCTCGAGCAGTACTTC . TRBJ2-7 . TRBV19
CASKRLAGESYNEQFF TGTGCCAGCAAAAGGCTAGCGGGAGAATCCTACAATGAGCAGTTCTTC TRBD2 TRBJ2-1 . TRBV2
CASSADGQSNQPQHF TGTGCCAGCAGCGCAGATGGACAGAGCAATCAGCCCCAGCATTTT . TRBJ1-5 . TRBV2
CASSLESQETQYF TGTGCCAGCAGCTTGGAGAGCCAAGAGACCCAGTACTTC . TRBJ2-5 . TRBV5-4
CASSLDHLKAFF TGCGCCAGCAGCTTGGACCACTTAAAAGCTTTCTTT . TRBJ1-1 . TRBV5-1
CASSQGQMVAGLEAGELFF TGCGCCAGCAGCCAAGGTCAAATGGTGGCGGGATTGGAGGCGGGGGAGCTGTTTTTT . TRBJ2-2 . TRBV4-3
CASSQDQSGANVLTF TGCGCCAGCAGCCAAGATCAGTCTGGGGCCAACGTCCTGACTTTC . TRBJ2-6 . TRBV4-3
CASIWDQGSGANSPLHF TGTGCCAGCATATGGGACCAGGGGAGTGGGGCCAATTCACCCCTCCACTTT . TRBJ1-6 . TRBV2
CASSIRTSGSNRETQYF TGTGCCAGCAGCATAAGGACTAGCGGGAGCAACCGAGAGACCCAGTACTTC TRBD2 TRBJ2-5 . TRBV5-8
CATSRGPRQGRIGDTQYF TGTGCCACCAGCAGAGGCCCCCGCCAGGGTAGAATAGGCGATACGCAGTATTTT . TRBJ2-3 . TRBV15
CASSQGSYEQYF TGTGCCAGCAGCCAAGGGAGCTACGAGCAGTACTTC . TRBJ2-7 . TRBV13
CASSYGGQANEKLFF TGTGCCAGCAGTTACGGGGGACAGGCTAATGAAAAACTGTTTTTT TRBD1 TRBJ1-4 . TRBV6-6
CASSLSYSSYEQYF TGTGCCAGCAGCCTATCATACAGCTCCTACGAGCAGTACTTC . TRBJ2-7 . TRBV5-6
CASTGGSYEQYF TGTGCCAGCACGGGGGGTTCCTACGAGCAGTACTTC TRBD2 TRBJ2-7 . TRBV6-5
CASSLDVGESQPQHF TGCGCCAGCAGCTTGGATGTAGGGGAGAGCCAGCCCCAGCATTTT . TRBJ1-5 . TRBV5-1
CASNIPGGVSTDTQYF TGTGCCAGTAACATACCGGGCGGGGTTAGCACAGATACGCAGTATTTT . TRBJ2-3 . TRBV19
CSVEDGTSGEAVF TGCAGCGTTGAAGATGGGACTAGCGGGGAGGCGGTCTTC TRBD2 TRBJ2-1 . TRBV29-1
CASSPGTGGTNEKLFF TGCGCCAGCAGCCCCGGGACAGGGGGAACTAATGAAAAACTGTTTTTT TRBD1 TRBJ1-4 . TRBV5-1
CASVGTGDGYTF TGCGCCAGTGTGGGGACAGGGGATGGCTACACCTTC TRBD1 TRBJ1-2 . TRBV5-1
CASSSPWQGIEKLFF TGTGCCAGCAGTTCCCCGTGGCAGGGGATTGAAAAACTGTTTTTT . TRBJ1-4 . TRBV27
CASRPTGTEGDTQYF TGCGCCAGCAGACCAACCGGGACAGAGGGAGATACGCAGTATTTT TRBD1 TRBJ2-3 . TRBV5-1